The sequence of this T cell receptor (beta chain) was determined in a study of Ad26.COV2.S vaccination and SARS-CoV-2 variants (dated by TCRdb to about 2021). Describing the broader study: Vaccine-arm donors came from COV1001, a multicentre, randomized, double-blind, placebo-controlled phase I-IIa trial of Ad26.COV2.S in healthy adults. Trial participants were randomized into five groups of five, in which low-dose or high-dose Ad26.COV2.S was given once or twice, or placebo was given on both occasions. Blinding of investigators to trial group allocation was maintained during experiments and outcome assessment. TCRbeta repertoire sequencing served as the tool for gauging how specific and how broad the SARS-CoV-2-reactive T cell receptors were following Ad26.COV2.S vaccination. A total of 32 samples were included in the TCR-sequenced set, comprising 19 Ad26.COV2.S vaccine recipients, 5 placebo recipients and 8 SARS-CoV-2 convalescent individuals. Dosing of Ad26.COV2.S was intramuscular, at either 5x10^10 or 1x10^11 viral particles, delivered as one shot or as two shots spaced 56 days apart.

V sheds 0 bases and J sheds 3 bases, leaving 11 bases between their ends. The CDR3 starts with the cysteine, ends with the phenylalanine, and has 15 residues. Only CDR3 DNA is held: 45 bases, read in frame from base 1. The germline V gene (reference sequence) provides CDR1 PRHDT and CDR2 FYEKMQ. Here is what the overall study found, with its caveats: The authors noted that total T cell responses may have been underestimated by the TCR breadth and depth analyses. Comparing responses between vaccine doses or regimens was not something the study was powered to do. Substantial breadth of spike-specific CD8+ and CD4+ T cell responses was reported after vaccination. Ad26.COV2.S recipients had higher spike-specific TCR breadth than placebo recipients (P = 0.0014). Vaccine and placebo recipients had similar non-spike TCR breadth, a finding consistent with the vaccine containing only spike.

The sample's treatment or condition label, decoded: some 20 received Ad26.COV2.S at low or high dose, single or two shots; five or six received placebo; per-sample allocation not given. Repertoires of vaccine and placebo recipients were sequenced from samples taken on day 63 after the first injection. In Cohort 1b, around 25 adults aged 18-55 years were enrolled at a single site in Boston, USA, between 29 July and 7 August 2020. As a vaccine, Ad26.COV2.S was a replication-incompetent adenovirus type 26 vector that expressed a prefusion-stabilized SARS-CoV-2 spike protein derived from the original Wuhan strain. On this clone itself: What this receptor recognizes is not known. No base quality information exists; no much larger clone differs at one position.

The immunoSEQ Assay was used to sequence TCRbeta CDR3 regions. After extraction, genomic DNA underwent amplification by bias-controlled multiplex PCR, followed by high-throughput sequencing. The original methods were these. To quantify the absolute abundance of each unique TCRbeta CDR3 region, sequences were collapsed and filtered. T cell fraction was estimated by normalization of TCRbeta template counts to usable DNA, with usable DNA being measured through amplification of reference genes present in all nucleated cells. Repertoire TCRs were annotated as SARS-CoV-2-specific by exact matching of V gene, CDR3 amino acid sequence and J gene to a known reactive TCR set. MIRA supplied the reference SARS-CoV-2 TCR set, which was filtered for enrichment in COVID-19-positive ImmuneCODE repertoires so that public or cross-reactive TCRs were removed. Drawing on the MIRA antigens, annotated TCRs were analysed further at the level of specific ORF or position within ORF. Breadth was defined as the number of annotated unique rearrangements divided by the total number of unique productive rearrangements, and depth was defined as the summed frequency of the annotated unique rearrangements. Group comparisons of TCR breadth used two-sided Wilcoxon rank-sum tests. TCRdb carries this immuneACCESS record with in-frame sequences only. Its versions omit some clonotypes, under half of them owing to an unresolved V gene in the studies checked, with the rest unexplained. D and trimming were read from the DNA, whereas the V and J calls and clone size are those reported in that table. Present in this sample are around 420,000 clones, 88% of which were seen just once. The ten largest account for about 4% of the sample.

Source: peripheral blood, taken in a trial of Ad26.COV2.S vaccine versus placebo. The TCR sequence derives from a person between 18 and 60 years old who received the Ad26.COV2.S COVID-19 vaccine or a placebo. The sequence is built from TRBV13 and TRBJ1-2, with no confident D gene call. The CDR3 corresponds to CASSLGGAGYYGYTF. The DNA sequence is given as TGTGCCAGCAGCTTAGGGGGCGCGGGATACTATGGCTACACCTTC.